The T cell receptor (beta chain) described here comes from a study of T cells after yellow fever vaccination. Using its own MiXCR run on the 5' RACE reads, TCRdb lists one record per CDR3 protein. The sample has around 120,000 distinct CDR3 sequences; 13% to 15% are singletons. This clonotype has a handful of counts. This CDR3 has 13 residues. Germline V CDR1 and CDR2: SGHVS, FNYEAQ. V lost 5 bases to trimming and J lost 5 bases, with 12 bases between them. The starting material was CD8+ T cells sorted from PBMCs, obtained 5 days after the yellow fever booster vaccination. The V gene is TRBV7-6, the J gene TRBJ1-1; a weak D match, TRBD1 (5 bases). This TCR derives from a man aged 18 to 29 who received the YFV17D yellow fever vaccine. This CDR3 is CASSGGVRTEAFF. The DNA of the CDR3 is TGTGCCAGCAGCGGGGGGGTCCGGACTGAAGCTTTCTTT.